This T cell receptor (beta chain) was profiled in a study of molecular identifiers for immune sequencing clone quantification. The overall study: Replicates partitioned RNA from around 20,000 or 100,000 naive CD8 cells into five parts, sequencing four.

Preparation methods for the bulk TCR libraries were those previously described, with listed TCR primers. TCRdb used MiXCR to reprocess the PCR reads, holding one entry per CDR3 protein. The sample holds tens of thousands of distinct CDR3 sequences, 21% seen once. This clonotype was recorded many times. What it binds is unknown. Sorted naive CD8 T cells, roughly 19,000 to 1,000,000, were sequenced from 10%, 30% or 50% RNA. Germline V gene sequence: CDR1 MDHEN, CDR2 SYDVKM. V gave up 6 bases and J gave up 2 bases, with 21 bases separating them. This CDR3 comprises 17 residues. The study, taken as a whole, reports: Reportedly, one cell's Jurkat TCR RNA was detected within 1,100,000 naive CD8 cells.

V gene TRBV28 combines with J gene TRBJ2-3; D may correspond to TRBD1 or TRBD2 (5 bases each). Sample: naive CD8+ T cells from blood, with Jurkat cell RNA spiked in. Subset meaning: FACS-sorted CD8+CD4-CCR7+CD45RA+ naive T cells. This receptor was obtained from a human donor in good health. Some libraries in this study had Jurkat cell RNA spiked in. CDR3 protein: CASSPGGPRGFTDTQYF. The DNA for the CDR3 is TGTGCCAGCAGCCCAGGCGGCCCGAGGGGTTTCACAGATACGCAGTATTTT.